This is a list of T cell receptor beta chains from one sample in a study of CD8 T cells in ankylosing spondylitis. From the 5' RACE reads, TCRdb called clonotypes with MiXCR, one entry per CDR3 protein. Of 750,000 to 850,000 distinct CDR3 sequences in the sample, about 11% were seen once. Material: blood, either unsorted or a sorted T cell fraction (not recorded which). The receptors were gathered from a male donor with ankylosing spondylitis. Both conserved end residues are part of each CDR3. The D gene is left open where the match is weak. A clone size is listed for some rows: how often the clone was seen (once, few, many), or a class if it is expanded.

V gene,clone size,J gene,D gene,CDR3 protein,CDR3 DNA
TRBV20-1,NA,TRBJ1-4,NA,CSARRRLREKLFF,TGCAGTGCTAGAAGAAGGCTTAGAGAAAAACTGTTTTTT
TRBV20-1,few,TRBJ1-1,NA,CSARDNRSPGAFF,TGCAGTGCTAGAGATAATAGGTCACCTGGGGCTTTCTTT
TRBV24-1,many,TRBJ2-7,TRBD1,CATSGSGTGFHEQYF,TGTGCCACCAGTGGTTCCGGGACAGGGTTTCACGAGCAGTACTTC
TRBV15,few,TRBJ2-5,TRBD2,CATSPGRASETQYF,TGTGCCACCAGCCCGGGGAGGGCGTCAGAGACCCAGTACTTC
TRBV28,many,TRBJ1-2,NA,CASSPPGLERRSYTF,TGTGCCAGCAGTCCCCCGGGACTCGAACGCAGGAGCTACACCTTC
TRBV5-1,NA,TRBJ1-1,TRBD1,CASSVTGGDDDEAFF,TGCGCCAGCAGCGTTACAGGGGGAGACGACGATGAAGCTTTCTTT
TRBV7-2,NA,TRBJ2-7,TRBD2,CASSLLAGGREQYF,TGTGCCAGCAGCTTACTAGCGGGAGGTAGAGAGCAGTACTTC
TRBV6-1,NA,TRBJ2-1,TRBD1,CASRDSYYNEQFF,TGTGCCAGCCGGGACAGTTACTACAATGAGCAGTTCTTC
TRBV5-1,NA,TRBJ1-1,TRBD1,CASSLAGTGGVEAFF,TGCGCCAGCAGCTTGGCCGGGACAGGGGGAGTTGAAGCTTTCTTT
TRBV6-2/TRBV6-3,NA,TRBJ2-7,TRBD1,CASSPGGFTYEQYF,TGTGCCAGCAGTCCAGGGGGCTTTACCTACGAGCAGTACTTC
TRBV29-1,many,TRBJ2-7,NA,CSVERQGRAYEQYF,TGCAGCGTTGAGAGGCAGGGAAGGGCCTACGAGCAGTACTTC
TRBV10-3,NA,TRBJ2-7,TRBD2,CAISDSGSYEQYF,TGTGCCATCAGTGATAGCGGGAGCTACGAGCAGTACTTC
TRBV10-3,few,TRBJ2-5,NA,CAIRQGGEETQYF,TGTGCCATTCGACAGGGAGGGGAGGAGACCCAGTACTTC
TRBV7-8,NA,TRBJ1-4,NA,CASRRGGNEKLFF,TGTGCCAGCCGTCGGGGGGGGAATGAAAAACTGTTTTTT
TRBV4-2,few,TRBJ1-6,TRBD1,CASSQGTGKGFRSPLHF,TGTGCCAGCAGCCAAGGGACAGGAAAGGGGTTTCGGTCACCCCTCCACTTT
TRBV4-3,many,TRBJ2-2,TRBD1,CASSQFSRGQRELFF,TGCGCCAGCAGCCAATTCAGCAGGGGGCAGAGGGAGCTGTTTTTT
TRBV20-1,few,TRBJ2-7,NA,CSVLGGLGKDTF,TGCAGTGTCCTGGGCGGGCTAGGTAAAGATACCTTC
TRBV5-6,few,TRBJ1-4,TRBD1,CASSLVRVRTGNEKLFF,TGTGCCAGCAGCTTGGTTCGGGTGAGGACAGGAAATGAAAAACTGTTTTTT
TRBV4-2,NA,TRBJ2-2,NA,CASSHVEGAGELFF,TGTGCCAGCAGCCACGTTGAGGGGGCCGGGGAGCTGTTTTTT
TRBV4-2,NA,TRBJ2-7,TRBD2,CASSQVASGRGRSYEQYF,TGTGCCAGCAGCCAAGTGGCTAGCGGGAGGGGACGCTCCTACGAGCAGTACTTC
TRBV29-1,many,TRBJ2-1,TRBD1,CSVDRGSYNEQFF,TGCAGCGTCGACAGGGGCTCCTACAATGAGCAGTTCTTC
TRBV6-2/TRBV6-3,few,TRBJ1-5,NA,CASSYSTRASNQPQHF,TGTGCCAGCAGTTACTCGACCAGGGCTAGCAATCAGCCCCAGCATTTT
TRBV18,NA,TRBJ1-1,NA,CASSLIGDGGTEAFF,TGTGCCAGCTCCCTGATCGGGGATGGGGGCACTGAAGCTTTCTTT
TRBV12-3/TRBV12-4,NA,TRBJ2-1,NA,CASSRDPSYNEQFF,TGTGCCAGCAGTCGGGATCCCTCCTACAATGAGCAGTTCTTC
TRBV9,NA,TRBJ2-2,NA,CASSQVREDGELFF,TGTGCCAGCAGTCAAGTAAGGGAGGACGGGGAGCTGTTTTTT
TRBV20-1,NA,TRBJ1-1,TRBD1,CSARVGTGGTEAFF,TGCAGTGCTAGAGTGGGGACAGGGGGGACTGAAGCTTTCTTT
TRBV30,NA,TRBJ2-1,TRBD2,CASGILDEQFF,TGTGCTAGCGGGATTTTAGATGAGCAGTTCTTC
TRBV7-8,NA,TRBJ2-5,TRBD1,CASSTDRRETQYF,TGTGCCAGCAGCACGGACAGGCGAGAGACCCAGTACTTC
TRBV19,NA,TRBJ2-7,NA,CASSIAGAASSYEQYF,TGTGCCAGTAGTATAGCTGGAGCGGCGAGCTCCTACGAGCAGTACTTC
TRBV5-1,many,TRBJ2-7,NA,CASSLSAVRDYEQYF,TGCGCCAGCAGCTTGTCGGCGGTCAGGGACTACGAGCAGTACTTC
TRBV20-1,NA,TRBJ2-3,TRBD2,CSARSPGLATDTQYF,TGCAGTGCTAGATCCCCGGGACTAGCGACAGATACGCAGTATTTT
TRBV6-5,few,TRBJ2-7,NA,CASSYSRFSSYEQYF,TGTGCCAGCAGTTACTCGCGGTTCAGCTCCTACGAGCAGTACTTC
TRBV12-3/TRBV12-4,many,TRBJ2-5,NA,CASSLEGRATQETQYF,TGTGCCAGCAGTTTAGAGGGCAGGGCTACCCAAGAGACCCAGTACTTC
TRBV15,few,TRBJ1-1,NA,CATSSGPFSTEAFF,TGTGCCACCAGCAGTGGTCCTTTCAGCACTGAAGCTTTCTTT
TRBV7-3,NA,TRBJ1-1,NA,CASSLGIRQEAFF,TGTGCCAGCAGCTTAGGGATCAGGCAAGAAGCTTTCTTT
TRBV3-1,NA,TRBJ2-7,NA,CASSQDLQSSYEQYF,TGTGCCAGCAGCCAAGATCTTCAGAGCTCCTACGAGCAGTACTTC
TRBV7-2,NA,TRBJ1-2,NA,CASSPKRGNYGYTF,TGTGCCAGCAGCCCAAAGCGGGGGAACTATGGCTACACCTTC
TRBV5-1,NA,TRBJ2-7,NA,CASSTSADYEQYF,TGCGCCAGCAGCACTTCGGCCGACTACGAGCAGTACTTC
TRBV27,NA,TRBJ1-1,NA,CASSSLGARMNTEAFF,TGTGCCAGCAGCTCCCTAGGGGCCAGGATGAACACTGAAGCTTTCTTT
TRBV20-1,many,TRBJ1-2,NA,CSARDGGMGFYGYTF,TGCAGTGCTAGAGACGGAGGGATGGGCTTCTATGGCTACACCTTC
TRBV5-1,NA,TRBJ2-5,TRBD1,CASSLLGTGQETQYF,TGCGCCAGCAGCCTCCTAGGGACAGGGCAAGAGACCCAGTACTTC
TRBV29-1,NA,TRBJ1-2,TRBD1,CSVEGGRGLGYTF,TGCAGCGTTGAAGGCGGCAGGGGGCTAGGCTACACCTTC
TRBV20-1,NA,TRBJ2-7,TRBD2,CSARPLAGAGYEQYF,TGCAGTGCTAGACCTCTAGCGGGAGCAGGCTACGAGCAGTACTTC
TRBV20-1,NA,TRBJ1-1,TRBD1,CSARRQGLQSEAFF,TGCAGTGCTAGACGACAGGGGTTACAAAGTGAAGCTTTCTTT
TRBV20-1,many,TRBJ2-3,TRBD2,CSARDPGGADTQYF,TGCAGTGCTAGAGATCCGGGGGGGGCAGATACGCAGTATTTT
TRBV20-1,many,TRBJ2-1,TRBD1,CSATRQGRDNEQFF,TGCAGTGCTACTCGACAGGGCCGGGACAATGAGCAGTTCTTC
TRBV5-6,NA,TRBJ2-5,TRBD1,CASSLAQGAGETQYF,TGTGCCAGCAGCTTGGCCCAGGGGGCCGGGGAGACCCAGTACTTC
TRBV6-5,NA,TRBJ1-2,NA,CASSYRDYGYTF,TGTGCCAGCAGTTACCGAGACTATGGCTACACCTTC
TRBV6-2/TRBV6-3,NA,TRBJ2-5,TRBD2,CASTAAGVSETQYF,TGTGCCAGCACGGCAGCGGGAGTTAGTGAGACCCAGTACTTC
TRBV7-9,many,TRBJ1-6,NA,CASSLQGDSPLHF,TGTGCCAGCAGCTTACAGGGTGATTCACCCCTCCACTTT
TRBV20-1,NA,TRBJ1-1,NA,CSARSTGWMNTEAFF,TGCAGTGCTAGGTCTACAGGGTGGATGAACACTGAAGCTTTCTTT
TRBV5-1,few,TRBJ2-1,NA,CASSLEGLDLNEQFF,TGCGCCAGCAGCTTAGAGGGACTCGACCTCAATGAGCAGTTCTTC
TRBV12-3/TRBV12-4,NA,TRBJ2-3,NA,CASRLRTEGTDTQYF,TGTGCCAGCAGGCTTAGGACCGAGGGCACAGATACGCAGTATTTT
TRBV11-2,NA,TRBJ2-2,TRBD2,CASSPGLASNTGELFF,TGTGCCAGCAGCCCGGGACTAGCGTCAAACACCGGGGAGCTGTTTTTT
TRBV9,few,TRBJ2-5,NA,CASSEGPRVETQYF,TGTGCCAGCAGCGAGGGCCCCAGGGTCGAGACCCAGTACTTC
TRBV5-1,few,TRBJ2-7,TRBD1,CASSWTGQNYEQYF,TGCGCCAGCAGCTGGACGGGACAGAACTACGAGCAGTACTTC
TRBV15,NA,TRBJ1-1,TRBD1,CATSSLTHRGGTEAFF,TGTGCCACCAGCTCACTCACGCACAGGGGGGGCACTGAAGCTTTCTTT